This entry is about one TCR beta chain. The antigen is unknown. The data originate from a study of monozygotic twins with cystic fibrosis. On the study more broadly: With about 15 PCR cycles, barcoded libraries came from around 2.9 micrograms of fragmented DNA. Notes on the study in general: Low clonality (median around 0.0095) suggested a mostly naive repertoire. Nucleotide-identical clonotype sharing was significantly higher within monozygotic CF twin pairs than between unrelated CF individuals. J usage was most co-twin-similar in 8 of 16 pairs, V in 13.

Profiled with immunoSEQ multiplex PCR; TCRdb holds only in-frame clones, not every one. The sample yields 20,000 to 30,000 clones, roughly 96% seen once. Trimming removed 2 bases from V and 3 bases from J, with 12 bases in between. The germline gives CDR1 SNHLY, CDR2 FYNNEI. This CDR3 comprises 15 residues. The chain links TRBV2 to TRBJ2-3; TRBD2 might be the D (6 bases). This clonotype originated in a girl aged 2-10 years with cystic fibrosis. Material for sequencing was blood. CDR3 in DNA: TGTGCCAGCAGTGAACTTGACGGGAGAACAGATACGCAGTATTTT. Protein sequence: CASSELDGRTDTQYF.